What follows is one T cell receptor beta chain and its context. It has no known antigen specificity. Base qualities are not recorded, but no much larger clone differs from it by a single base. Reading from cysteine to phenylalanine, the CDR3 counts 16 amino acids. Of the read, only the CDR3 DNA is kept; its 48 bases are in frame from base 1. Per the germline V gene, SGHTA is the CDR1 and FQGNSA is the CDR2. V and J are truncated by 2 bases and 4 bases respectively, leaving an intervening sequence of 14 bases. This sample is part of a study of cytomegalovirus exposure and HLA in healthy donors listed by TCRdb under 2017. Looking at the study overall: An earlier analysis of more than 550 of the donors reported about 260 Gb of sequence data and 90 million to 120 million unique TCR beta sequences obtained from around 190 million T cells. The study was designed to test whether signatures of past pathogen exposure could be identified by cataloging public T cell receptors. Using immunosequencing, the study profiled T cell repertoires from 550 to 750 subjects and related those repertoires to cytomegalovirus serostatus. HLA typing included class I and class II loci at four-digit resolution. In addition to the first cohort of 500 to 850 subjects, a separate validation cohort of 120 different subjects was used. In a later analysis, previously published TCR beta repertoires from about 640 donors were re-analyzed and high-resolution HLA genotyping was added so that TCR occurrence patterns could be studied. Every discovery cohort repertoire had been produced on one sequencing platform. An earlier analysis of some 600 of the donors applied high-throughput TCR beta sequencing to assess whether each TCR beta V gene segment acted as functional or pseudogenic. The number of typed donors differed by locus: 629-630 for A, B, C, DRB1 and DQB1; approximately 530 for DQA1; roughly 600 for DPA1; and approximately 450 for DPB1. A later genetic analysis took genome-wide SNP genotypes for about 55% of the 666 donors and used that subset as a discovery cohort. Among some 410 genotyped donors of the cohort, an average of around 250,000 unique TCR beta nucleotide sequences was sequenced per donor, of which approximately 19% were non-productive. High-throughput TCR immunosequencing, statistical association of individual TCRs with disease status, and machine learning were combined to predict cytomegalovirus infection status. An early release that covered fewer than 750 HLA-typed donors contained about 300 gigabases of sequencing data and roughly 84 million unique TCR sequences. Roughly 5 DR-DQ haplotypes were handled as single units for association and clustering, since linkage in the cohort was strong. Rather than using new phenotypic data, the later analysis identified candidate immune exposures from TCR beta sequences and from how often those sequences occurred across donors. Donor age, sex, ethnicity and CMV serostatus were collected together with the repertoire data. The genetic ancestry cluster associated with self-reported Caucasian donors included roughly four fifths of the 398 genotyped donors. General conclusions and limits of the study: Most TCR sequences were observed very rarely across donors, whereas some public TCRs were present in many individuals. A cluster of highly shared sequence variants was judged likely to be a technical artifact of the sequencing pipeline. When HLA alleles, especially DR and DQ, strongly co-occurred, attributing TCR associations to individual alleles was difficult. The 87-base-pair reads could not distinguish some IMGT-functional V segments, including TRBV6-2 and TRBV6-3, so those segments were excluded. The presence/absence analyses assumed that sequencing depth was roughly uniform across donors, and that assumption may not be true. Because counts were too low, about 17 rarely observed V segments, including chromosome 9 orphons, were excluded from the earlier analysis of fewer than 650 of the donors. For the cohort, immune exposure information was limited to CMV serostatus. A later genetic analysis associated a missense DCLRE1C variant with V-gene and J-gene trimming of TCR beta chains, and an independent cohort replicated the association. The authors suggested that the approach could potentially be generalized to other disease states and immunological phenotypes. In an earlier analysis of about 600 of the donors, most TCR beta V segments appeared in productive rearrangements about 87% or about 30% of the time, broadly matching IMGT annotations. According to a later genetic analysis, donors in an Asian-associated ancestry cluster had fewer N-insertions in productive TCRs than the roughly 660-donor mean. A further reported finding was that TCR beta sequences accurately predicted the HLA-A and HLA-B alleles for most subjects in the first cohort. Only TCR beta chains were sequenced in this cohort, and the absence of alpha or paired-chain data limited detectable features. A few of the identified cytomegalovirus-associated TCR beta chains were confirmed in vitro to be specific for cytomegalovirus antigens. According to a later analysis, most CMV-associated TCR beta chains appeared to be HLA-restricted, and the HLA associations seemed to be driven largely by CMV exposure. In a later analysis, TCR association rates were found to vary across HLA loci, with the most associated TCRs seen for DRB1 alleles and the fewest for HLA-C alleles. A later analysis associated about 17,000 TCR beta sequences with specific HLA alleles at a false discovery rate of 0.05. Linkage disequilibrium might explain the correlated functional status among segregating V segments, but an unknown experimental factor could not be excluded. In the study, 150 to 200 TCR beta chains were listed as associated with cytomegalovirus. In a later analysis, HLA-associated TCR beta chains were found to be more clonally expanded and to have lower generation probabilities than equally common non-associated chains. In both the original and validation cohorts, the classifier was reported to diagnose cytomegalovirus status with high specificity and sensitivity. Several of the top co-occurrence clusters appeared to be linked to parvovirus B19, influenza, CMV and Epstein-Barr virus, according to a later analysis. Because HLA typing was unavailable for some donors at each locus, only the typed subset was used in association tests.

The cohort was made up of approximately 670 healthy bone marrow donors. At the time of sampling, every cohort member was nominally healthy, though immune exposures that went unrecorded were likely present. The donor tested CMV seropositive, placing the donor among the approximately 310 seropositive members of the cohort. Each donor provided a peripheral blood sample, and peripheral blood mononuclear cells were used for TCR beta sequencing. The Qiagen DNeasy Blood Extraction Kit was used to extract genomic DNA from the blood cell samples. Libraries were built with the immunoSEQ multiplex PCR assay. For the multiplex PCR, a mixture combining 60 forward primers for TCR Vbeta segments and 13 reverse primers for TCR Jbeta segments was used. A multiplex PCR assay on genomic DNA amplified the CDR3 region of rearranged TCR beta genes. On the Illumina HiSeq System, the amplified TCR beta libraries were sequenced as 87-base-pair reads. Under the source paper's analysis protocol: Across the 666 repertoires, a later analysis counted around 80 million unique TCR beta chains, some 11 million of which were shared by at least two donors. A nearest-neighbor algorithm error-corrected the raw reads and collapsed the reads into unique sequences, merging closely related sequences to remove PCR and sequencing errors. CDR3 sequences were aligned to IMGT reference sequences to assign V, D and J gene segments. For a sequence to be retained, at least a six-nucleotide match to both a V gene segment and a J gene segment was required. Rearrangements were called productive when the CDR3 lacked stop codons and stayed in frame with V and J; all others were non-productive. CDR3 was defined by IMGT convention, running from the second conserved V-encoded cysteine to the conserved J-encoded phenylalanine. Sequences without an unambiguous match to a single V gene segment were excluded from the earlier analysis of 587 of the donors. An earlier analysis of fewer than 750 of the donors called V segments functional above 56.7% productive rearrangements and segregating when the between-donor standard deviation exceeded 5%. A statistical classification framework was built for diagnosing cytomegalovirus status from the catalog of TCR beta chain sequences. In a later analysis, V and J genes were assigned by comparing TCR nucleotide sequences against IMGT/GENE-DB human TR gene sequences. The TCRdist pipeline was used in a later analysis to assign CDR3 sequences and most-parsimonious VDJ recombination scenarios. In a later analysis, every TCR beta chain was defined by the combination of its CDR3 amino acid sequence and its V-gene family, and reads without a unique V-gene family were dropped. In a later analysis, a few hundred highly shared, low-generation-probability nucleotide sequences were removed to address suspected cross-contamination and a sequencing artifact. For each public chain, a later analysis derived a clonal expansion index from normalized ranks of inferred template counts within each repertoire. In a later analysis, generation probabilities were computed with a VDJ recombination model fitted to out-of-frame rearrangements, and the resulting probabilities were checked against IGoR. A later analysis scored TCR-TCR, TCR-HLA and TCR-CMV co-occurrence with hypergeometric tests, applying a repertoire-size bias correction to TCR pairs. To estimate false discovery rates, a later analysis permuted the HLA or CMV assignments 20 times. A later analysis grouped co-occurring TCRs with DBSCAN, adding TCRdist sequence similarity when clustering within HLA-allele-positive subsets. Co-occurrence clustering excluded repertoires with fewer than 30,000 or more than 120,000 public chains, plus five with anomalous nucleotide sharing. The clones in this table, taken by TCRdb from immuneACCESS, are in-frame only. Not every clone is retained; where verified, under half of the shortfall comes from an unresolved V gene, and the cause of the rest is unknown. The DNA was the basis for D and trimming; V, J and clone size are from that table. The sample data list over 80,000 clones, and about 80% of these were observed just once. The biggest ten clones account for roughly 17% of the sample.

The sequenced material came from PBMCs. The receptor comes from a man in his 60s in good health and CMV-seropositive. The chain is encoded by TRBV7-2 joined to TRBJ2-2; the D gene is possibly TRBD2, with 7 bases matching. Read as DNA, the sequence is TGTGCCAGCAGCTTAATCGGGGGGCAGGGCACCGGGGAGCTGTTTTTT. Its amino acids are CASSLIGGQGTGELFF.